This TCR beta chain was documented in a study of OX40 agonist ivuxolimab in advanced cancers. TCRdb keeps only in-frame clones here, not all; method: immunoSEQ multiplex PCR. The data show some 94,000 clones, approximately 90% seen once. V trimming: 6 bases; J trimming: 6 bases; junction bases outside the gene matches: 6. The CDR3 covers 14 residues. Per germline, CDR1 MNHGY and CDR2 SVAAGI. This clone was picked up one time. The chain links TRBV6-9 to TRBJ1-4; 8 bases are a match to TRBD1. The receptor was derived from an adult with an advanced solid tumor such as melanoma, head and neck, liver or kidney cancer. This specimen was CD4+ or CD8+ T cells sorted from blood, taken in a trial of the OX40 agonist ivuxolimab. In DNA form, the CDR3 reads TGTGCCAGCAGACAGACAGGGGTTTATGAAAAACTGTTTTTT. Residues: CASRQTGVYEKLFF.